This TCR beta chain was sequenced in a study of blood T cell repertoires in COVID-19. Trimming removed 1 base at V and 7 bases at J, with 8 bases between. Per germline, CDR1 SGDLS and CDR2 YYNGEE. There are 12 residues in the CDR3. Some clones are missing from TCRdb's copy, which holds only in-frame ones; the method was immunoSEQ multiplex PCR. This repertoire shows about 250,000 clones, more than 75% found once; its top ten account for roughly 6.7%. The sequence came from a woman aged 45-65 years who had been exposed to COVID-19. This rearrangement joins TRBV9 to TRBJ1-2; the D is unclear. Sequences were obtained from PBMCs or T cells enriched from blood (not recorded which). As DNA, the CDR3 is TGTGCCAGCAGCGTACGGGGTGGTGGCTACACCTTC. Its protein is CASSVRGGGYTF.